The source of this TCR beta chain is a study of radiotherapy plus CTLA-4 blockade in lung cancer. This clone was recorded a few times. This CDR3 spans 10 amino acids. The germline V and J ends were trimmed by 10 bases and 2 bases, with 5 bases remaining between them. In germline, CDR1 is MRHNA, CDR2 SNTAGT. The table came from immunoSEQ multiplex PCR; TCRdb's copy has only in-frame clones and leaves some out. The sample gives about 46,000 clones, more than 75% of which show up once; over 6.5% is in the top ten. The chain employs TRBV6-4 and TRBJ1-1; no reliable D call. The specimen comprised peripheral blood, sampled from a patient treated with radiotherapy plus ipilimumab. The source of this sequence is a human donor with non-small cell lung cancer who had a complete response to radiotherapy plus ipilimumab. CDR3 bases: TGTGCCACCCAAAACACTGAAGCTTTCTTT. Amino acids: CATQNTEAFF.